This T cell receptor (beta chain) is drawn from a study of shared clonotypes between healthy human individuals. The germline V gene encodes CDR1 SGDLS and CDR2 YYNGEE. The CDR3 is made up of 15 amino acids. V lost 4 bases, J lost 5 bases, and 6 bases stayed unmatched. In its sample, this clone was seen a few times. Assay: immunoSEQ multiplex PCR; the TCRdb copy retains only in-frame clones and omits some. The sample includes roughly 1,000,000 clones, around 78% seen only once; the top ten take under 0.8%. The receptor's source is a man between 18 and 29 years old in good health. Some clones in this sample may be carry-over from other donors' samples. This chain uses TRBV9 with TRBJ1-4; 9 positions match TRBD1. The sequenced material came from memory CD4+ T cells from PBMCs. Subset: CD45RA-negative fraction. CDR3 DNA sequence: TGTGCCAGCAGCCCTCCGGGGACAGGGAATGAAAAACTGTTTTTT. The encoded protein is CASSPPGTGNEKLFF.